This TCR beta chain appears in the sequencing data of a study of blood T cell repertoires in COVID-19. Study at large: The cDNA or gDNA used as material had been derived from T cells, B-cell-depleted T cells, or PBMCs.

As originally analysed: Amplification of reference gene primers was used by the study to estimate nucleated cell counts. Clones were sequenced by immunoSEQ multiplex PCR, and TCRdb holds only the in-frame ones, with some missing. Clonal size and the V and J genes are those of that table, whereas D and trimming came from the DNA. The profile shows 310,000 or so clones, roughly 89% of them singletons. The CDR3 sequence is 14 residues long. The V end was cut by 3 bases, the J end by 9 bases, with 17 bases between. Germline values: CDR1 LNHNV, CDR2 YYDKDF (reference sequence). The sample taken for sequencing was peripheral blood. The source of this sequence is a young man with COVID-19, enrolled during active disease. This rearrangement joins TRBV15 to TRBJ2-5, with D maybe TRBD1 (5 bases). CDR3 in DNA: TGTGCCACCAGCAGGAAATCTTCGCAGGGTTCCCAGTACTTC. Residues: CATSRKSSQGSQYF.